These 4 T cell receptor beta chains were sequenced from one sample in a study of blood T cell repertoires in COVID-19. Libraries were prepared by immunoSEQ multiplex PCR; TCRdb keeps only in-frame clonotypes and omits some of them. The data show 40,000 to 50,000 clones, with about 88% seen just once and around 3.7% held by the top ten. Sequenced: peripheral blood. The origin of the receptors is a human donor in a cohort sampled during active COVID-19.

The rearrangement uses TRBV11-2 and TRBJ1-1; TRBD1 might be the D (6 bases). The length of the CDR3 is 14 residues. Germline V gene sequence: CDR1 SGHAT, CDR2 FQNNGV. The V gene lost 4 bases and the J gene lost 0 bases, with 9 bases spanning the gap. The CDR3: CASSYRELNTEAFF. The DNA for the CDR3 is TGTGCCAGCAGCTACAGGGAACTGAACACTGAAGCTTTCTTT.

The chain is built from TRBV4-1 and TRBJ2-3; D gene ambiguous. Looked up from germline, CDR1 is MGHRA and CDR2 is YSYEKL. The CDR3 sequence is 16 residues long. V lost 0 bases and J 1 base, leaving 11 bases between the germline ends. CDR3 in DNA: TGCGCCAGCAGCCAAGATATCTTTTCGGGCACAGATACGCAGTATTTT. This gives the protein CASSQDIFSGTDTQYF.

The chain recombines TRBV6-5 with TRBJ2-7; 8 nucleotides agree with TRBD1. This CDR3 comprises 13 residues. The germline V gene encodes CDR1 MNHEY and CDR2 SVGAGI. V lost 6 bases, J lost 4 bases, and 5 bases stayed unmatched. The CDR3 sequence is CASSAGGPYEQYF. CDR3 in DNA: TGTGCCAGCAGCGCAGGGGGCCCGTACGAGCAGTACTTC.

The chain links TRBV18 to TRBJ1-5; D is perhaps TRBD1 (5 bases). The CDR3 is 16 amino acids. V dropped 0 bases and J dropped 3 bases, with 12 bases sitting between them. Germline V CDR1 and CDR2: KGHSH, LQKENI. The CDR3 sequence is CASSPPGGGNNQPQHF. The CDR3 DNA is TGTGCCAGCTCACCACCTGGCGGGGGGAACAATCAGCCCCAGCATTTT.